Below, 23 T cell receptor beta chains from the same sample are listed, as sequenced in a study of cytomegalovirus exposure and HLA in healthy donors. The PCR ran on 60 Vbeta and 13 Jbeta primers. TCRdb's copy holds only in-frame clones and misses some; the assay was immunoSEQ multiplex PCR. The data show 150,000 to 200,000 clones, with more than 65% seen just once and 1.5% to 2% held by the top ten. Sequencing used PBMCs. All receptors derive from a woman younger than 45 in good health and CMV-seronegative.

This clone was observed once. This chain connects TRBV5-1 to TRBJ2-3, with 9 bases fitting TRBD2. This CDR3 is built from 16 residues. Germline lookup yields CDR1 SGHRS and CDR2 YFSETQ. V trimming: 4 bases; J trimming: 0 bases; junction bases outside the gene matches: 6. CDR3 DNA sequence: TGCGCCAGCAGCCCCGTAGCGGGGGTAAGCACAGATACGCAGTATTTT. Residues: CASSPVAGVSTDTQYF.

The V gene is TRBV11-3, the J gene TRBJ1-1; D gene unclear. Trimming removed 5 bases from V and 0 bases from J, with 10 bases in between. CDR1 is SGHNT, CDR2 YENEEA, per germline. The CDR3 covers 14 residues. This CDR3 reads CASSLSIMNTEAFF. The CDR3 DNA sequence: TGTGCCAGCAGCCTATCAATCATGAACACTGAAGCTTTCTTT.

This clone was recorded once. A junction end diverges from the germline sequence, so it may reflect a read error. CDR3 coding DNA: TGTTCCAGCAGCTTCCCCACAACAGGGGGCAGGACTGAAGCTTTCTTT. This codes for CSSSFPTTGGRTEAFF. The J gene is TRBJ1-1, the V gene TRBV7-9; TRBD1 aligns across 9 bases. Germline V gene sequence: CDR1 SEHNR, CDR2 FQNEAQ (reference sequence). The CDR3 extends over 16 amino acids.

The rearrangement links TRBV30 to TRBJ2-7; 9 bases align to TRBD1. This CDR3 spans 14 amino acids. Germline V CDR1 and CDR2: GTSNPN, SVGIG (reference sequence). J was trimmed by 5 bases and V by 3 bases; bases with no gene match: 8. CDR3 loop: CAWRRDRAVHEQYF. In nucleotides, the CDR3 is TGTGCCTGGAGAAGGGACAGGGCGGTACACGAGCAGTACTTC.

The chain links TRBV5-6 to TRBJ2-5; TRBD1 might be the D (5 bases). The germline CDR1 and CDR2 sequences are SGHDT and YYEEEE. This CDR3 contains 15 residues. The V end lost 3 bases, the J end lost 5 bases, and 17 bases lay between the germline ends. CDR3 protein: CASSSRLQGIETQYF. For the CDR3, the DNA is TGTGCCAGCAGCTCCCGGCTGCAGGGAATTGAGACCCAGTACTTC.

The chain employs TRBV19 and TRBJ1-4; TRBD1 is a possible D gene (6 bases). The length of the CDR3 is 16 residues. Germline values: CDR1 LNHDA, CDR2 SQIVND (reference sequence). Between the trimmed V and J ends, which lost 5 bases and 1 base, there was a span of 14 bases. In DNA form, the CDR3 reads TGTGCCAGTAGTTTAAGAAGGGGGATAACTAATGAAAAACTGTTTTTT. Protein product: CASSLRRGITNEKLFF.

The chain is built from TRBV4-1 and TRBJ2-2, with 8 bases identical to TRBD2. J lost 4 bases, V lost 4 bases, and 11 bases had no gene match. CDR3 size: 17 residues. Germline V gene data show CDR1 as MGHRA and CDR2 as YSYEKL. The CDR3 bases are TGCGCCAGCAGCCTCAAGTCGGGGGGGCTCGGCACCGGGGAGCTGTTTTTT. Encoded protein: CASSLKSGGLGTGELFF.

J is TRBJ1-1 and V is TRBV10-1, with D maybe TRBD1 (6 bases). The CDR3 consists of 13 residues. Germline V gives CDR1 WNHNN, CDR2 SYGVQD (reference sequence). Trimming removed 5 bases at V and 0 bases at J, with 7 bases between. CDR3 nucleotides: TGCGCCAGCAGTAACAGGGTGAACACTGAAGCTTTCTTT. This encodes CASSNRVNTEAFF.

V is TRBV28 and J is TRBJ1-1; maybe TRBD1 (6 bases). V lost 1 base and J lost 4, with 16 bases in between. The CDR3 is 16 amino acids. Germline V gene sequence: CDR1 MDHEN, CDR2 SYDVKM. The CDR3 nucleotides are TGTGCCAGCAGTTTATTGGGGGGGGCTGGACGCACTGAAGCTTTCTTT. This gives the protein CASSLLGGAGRTEAFF.

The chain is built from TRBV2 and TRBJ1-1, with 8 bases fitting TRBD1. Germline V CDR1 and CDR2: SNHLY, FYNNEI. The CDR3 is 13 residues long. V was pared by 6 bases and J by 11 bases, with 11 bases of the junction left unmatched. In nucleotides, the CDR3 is TGTGCCAGCAGCGTTGGACAGGGTCTTCGGGCTTTCTTT. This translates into CASSVGQGLRAFF.

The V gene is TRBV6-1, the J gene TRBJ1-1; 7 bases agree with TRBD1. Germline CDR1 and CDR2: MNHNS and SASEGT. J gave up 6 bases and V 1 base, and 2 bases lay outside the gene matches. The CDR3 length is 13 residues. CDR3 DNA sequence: TGTGCCAGCAGTGAAGGAGACAGGGCTGAAGCTTTCTTT. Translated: CASSEGDRAEAFF.

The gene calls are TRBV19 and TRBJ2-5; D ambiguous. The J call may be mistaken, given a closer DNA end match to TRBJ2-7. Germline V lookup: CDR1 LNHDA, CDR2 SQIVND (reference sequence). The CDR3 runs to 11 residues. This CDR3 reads CASSHKNEQYF. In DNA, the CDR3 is TGTGCCAGTAGTCATAAAAACGAGCAGTACTTC.

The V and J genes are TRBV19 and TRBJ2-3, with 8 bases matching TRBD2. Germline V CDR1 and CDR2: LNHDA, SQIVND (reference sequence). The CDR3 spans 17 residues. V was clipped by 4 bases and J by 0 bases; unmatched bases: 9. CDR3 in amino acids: CASSTRGGRGSTDTQYF. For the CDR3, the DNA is TGTGCCAGTAGTACCCGGGGGGGGCGGGGAAGCACAGATACGCAGTATTTT.

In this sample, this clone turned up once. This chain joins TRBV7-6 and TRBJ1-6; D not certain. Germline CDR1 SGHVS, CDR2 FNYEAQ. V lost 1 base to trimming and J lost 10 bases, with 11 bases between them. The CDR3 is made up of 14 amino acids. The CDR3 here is CASSLGEGWSPLHF. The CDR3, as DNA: TGTGCCAGCAGCTTAGGGGAGGGTTGGTCACCCCTCCACTTT.

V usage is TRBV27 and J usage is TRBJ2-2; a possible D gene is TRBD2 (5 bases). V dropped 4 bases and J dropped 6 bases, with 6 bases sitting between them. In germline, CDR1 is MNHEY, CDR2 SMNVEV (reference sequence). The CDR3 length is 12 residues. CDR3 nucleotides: TGTGCCAGCAGTTACGGGGCCGGGGAGCTGTTTTTT. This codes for CASSYGAGELFF.

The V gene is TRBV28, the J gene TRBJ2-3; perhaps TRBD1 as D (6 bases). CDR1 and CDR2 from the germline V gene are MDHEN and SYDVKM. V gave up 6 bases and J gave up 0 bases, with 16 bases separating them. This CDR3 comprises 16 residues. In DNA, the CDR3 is TGTGCCAGCAGCCGGGGTGAGGGGGTAAGCACAGATACGCAGTATTTT. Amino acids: CASSRGEGVSTDTQYF.

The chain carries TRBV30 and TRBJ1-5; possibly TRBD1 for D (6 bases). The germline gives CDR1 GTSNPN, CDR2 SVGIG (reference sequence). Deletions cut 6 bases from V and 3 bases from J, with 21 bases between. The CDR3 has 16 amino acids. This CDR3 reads CACTSREQGTNQPQHF. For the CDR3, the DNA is TGTGCCTGTACCTCTAGAGAACAGGGTACCAATCAGCCCCAGCATTTT.

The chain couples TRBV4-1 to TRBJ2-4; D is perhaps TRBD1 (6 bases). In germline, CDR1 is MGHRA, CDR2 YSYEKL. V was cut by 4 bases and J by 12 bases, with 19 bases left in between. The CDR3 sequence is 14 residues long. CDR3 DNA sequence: TGCGCCAGCAGCCTCTGGGGGCCCCGGGACGGTCAGTACTTC. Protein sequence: CASSLWGPRDGQYF.

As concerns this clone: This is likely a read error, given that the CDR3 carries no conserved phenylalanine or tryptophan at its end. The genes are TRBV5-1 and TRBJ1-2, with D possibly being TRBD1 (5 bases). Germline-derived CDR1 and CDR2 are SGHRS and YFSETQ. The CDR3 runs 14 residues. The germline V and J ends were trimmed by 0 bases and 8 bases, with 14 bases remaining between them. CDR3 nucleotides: TGCGCCAGCAGCTTGGATCGGGGGTTCGGCGGCTACACCCTC. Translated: CASSLDRGFGGYTL.

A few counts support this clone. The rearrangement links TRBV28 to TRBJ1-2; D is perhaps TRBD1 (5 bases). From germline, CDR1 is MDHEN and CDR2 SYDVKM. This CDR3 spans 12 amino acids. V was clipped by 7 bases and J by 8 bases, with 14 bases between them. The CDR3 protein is CASTQGVWGYTF. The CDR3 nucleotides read TGTGCCAGCACTCAAGGGGTTTGGGGCTACACCTTC.

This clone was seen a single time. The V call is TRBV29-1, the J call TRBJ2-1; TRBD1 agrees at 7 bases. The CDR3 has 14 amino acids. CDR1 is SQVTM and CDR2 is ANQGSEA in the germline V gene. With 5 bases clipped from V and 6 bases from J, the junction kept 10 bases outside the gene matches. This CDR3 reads CSVLGTVTLNEQFF. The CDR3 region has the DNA TGCAGCGTTTTGGGGACAGTGACCCTCAATGAGCAGTTCTTC.

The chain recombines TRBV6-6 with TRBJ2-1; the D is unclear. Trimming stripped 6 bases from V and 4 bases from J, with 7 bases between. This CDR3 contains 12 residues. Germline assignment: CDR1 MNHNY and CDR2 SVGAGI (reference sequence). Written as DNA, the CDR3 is TGTGCCAGCAGCCCCCCGTACAATGAGCAGTTCTTC. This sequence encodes CASSPPYNEQFF.

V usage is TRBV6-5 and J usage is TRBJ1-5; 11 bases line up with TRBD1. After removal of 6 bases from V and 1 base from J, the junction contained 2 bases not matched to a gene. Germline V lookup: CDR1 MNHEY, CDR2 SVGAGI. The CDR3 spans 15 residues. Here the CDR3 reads CASSRDRGSNQPQHF. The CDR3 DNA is TGTGCCAGCAGCAGGGACAGGGGGAGCAATCAGCCCCAGCATTTT.